A single sample is the source of the 6 T cell receptor beta chains below, sequenced in a study of regulatory T cells in long-lasting Graves disease. Time point of the sample: newly diagnosed GD, antithyroid drugs for less than 3 months. Researchers made the TCR library from RNA that was extracted from PBMCs. Assembly of TCR beta libraries relied on iRepertoire HTBI primers together with Arm-PCR of CDR3 regions. MiXCR was run by TCRdb on the multiplex PCR reads, yielding one entry per CDR3 protein. The profile covers over 400,000 distinct CDR3 sequences, with about 15% appearing a single time and 17% taken by the ten largest. This same sample was also part of a study on T cells in Graves' hyperthyroidism and ophthalmopathy.

Specimen: peripheral blood mononuclear cells (PBMCs), collected at new diagnosis, from a patient treated with antithyroid drugs. The source is a woman aged 45-65 years with Graves disease.

The gene calls are TRBV19 and TRBJ2-2; perhaps TRBD2 as D (5 bases). The CDR3 has 15 amino acids. The ends were cut back, 7 bases at V and 4 bases at J, with 16 bases in the middle. CDR1 is LNHDA, CDR2 SQIVND, per germline (reference sequence). CDR3 sequence: CASKGMPRGTGELFF. The DNA for the CDR3 is TGTGCCAGTAAAGGGATGCCCCGGGGCACCGGGGAGCTGTTTTTT.

This clonotype was picked up many times. In nucleotides, the CDR3 is TGTGCCAGCAGTCCCGACCGGGACTGGGACTACGAGCAGTACTTC. This encodes CASSPDRDWDYEQYF. The rearrangement links TRBV28 to TRBJ2-7, with D possibly matching TRBD2 (6 bases). Trimming took 5 bases from V and 3 from J, leaving 17 bases between them. Per the germline V gene, CDR1 is MDHEN and CDR2 is SYDVKM. The CDR3 is made up of 15 amino acids.

With respect to this clonotype: A clone one base away is much larger, so this may be a read error. The conserved phenylalanine or tryptophan normally closing the CDR3 is absent here, so this likely arose from a read error. V gene TRBV7-9 combines with J gene TRBJ2-7; D not resolved. The DNA end is more similar to TRBJ2-5, so the J call may be wrong. This CDR3 region has 13 residues. Germline loops: CDR1 SEHNR, CDR2 FQNEAQ (reference sequence). The CDR3 DNA follows: TGTGCCAGCAGCTTAGATGGGCTGGAGACCCAGTACCTC. Its translation: CASSLDGLETQYL.

This clonotype was seen repeatedly, ten times or more. This chain uses TRBV6-2 or TRBV6-3 with TRBJ2-7; 8 nucleotides line up with TRBD1. Looked up from germline, CDR1 is MNHEY and CDR2 is SVGEGT. The CDR3 length is 15 residues. The trim removed 5 bases at V and 2 bases at J, leaving 8 bases unmatched. CDR3 amino acids: CASSTPGTGAYEQYF. As DNA, the CDR3 is TGTGCCAGCAGTACCCCCGGGACAGGAGCCTACGAGCAGTACTTC.

In its sample, this clonotype was seen many times. This chain uses TRBV18 with TRBJ2-5, with D possibly being TRBD1 (5 bases). The ends were cut back, 4 bases at V and 1 base at J, with 16 bases in the middle. The germline CDR1 and CDR2 sequences are KGHSH and LQKENI. This CDR3 is 16 amino acids long. CDR3 in DNA: TGTGCCAGCTCACGGCTAGGGGCATCCCTCCAAGAGACCCAGTACTTC. Amino acids: CASSRLGASLQETQYF.

The table lists this clonotype with a few counts. A much bigger clone sits one base away, suggesting this may be a read error. The CDR3 does not end in the conserved phenylalanine or tryptophan, so this is likely a read error. The gene calls are TRBV6-4 and TRBJ1-5; D perhaps matches TRBD1 (6 bases). With 5 bases removed from V and 0 bases from J, the gap between germline ends came to 11 bases. Germline CDR1 MRHNA, CDR2 SNTAGT. This CDR3 contains 15 residues. This CDR3 reads CASSYRDPSNQPQHL. The CDR3 DNA reads as TGTGCCAGCAGTTACAGGGACCCTAGCAATCAGCCCCAGCATCTT.